This passage covers 23 T cell receptor beta chains from one sample sequenced in a study of read filtering for tumor transcriptome and immune sequencing. Molecular barcoded adaptors covering alpha/delta and beta/gamma chains were used on roughly 370 ng RNA. TCRdb called the reads again in MiXCR, with one record for every CDR3 protein. The sample lists fewer than 25,000 distinct CDR3 sequences, less than 25% occurring once. Sequencing was performed on a population of CD138-negative cells sorted from bone marrow. The receptors derive from a donor aged 40 or over with multiple myeloma.

This clonotype was detected many times. The V call is TRBV6-1, the J call TRBJ2-2; TRBD1 matches at 7 bases. From germline, CDR1 is MNHNS and CDR2 SASEGT. CDR3 length equals 14 residues. J lost 2 bases, V lost 8 bases, and 5 bases had no gene match. The CDR3 DNA reads TGTGCCAGCCGAGAAGGGGGCAACACCGGGGAGCTGTTTTTT. This encodes CASREGGNTGELFF.

This clonotype was observed at least ten times. The chain employs TRBV20-1 and TRBJ2-1, with D unresolved. V lost 3 bases, J lost 4 bases, and 4 bases lay in between. Per the germline V gene, CDR1 is DFQATT and CDR2 is SNEGSKA (reference sequence). This CDR3 comprises 11 residues. The CDR3 DNA reads TGCAGTGCTAGTATTTACAATGAGCAGTTCTTC. It yields the protein CSASIYNEQFF.

This clonotype has more than one count but fewer than ten. This chain connects TRBV20-1 to TRBJ2-3; TRBD2 matches 14 bases. V lost 2 bases, J lost 2 bases, and 3 bases stayed unmatched. CDR1 and CDR2 from the germline V gene are DFQATT and SNEGSKA (reference sequence). CDR3 length: 16 residues. Here the CDR3 reads CSARWTSGGLTDTQYF. As DNA, the CDR3 is TGCAGTGCTAGATGGACTAGCGGGGGGCTCACAGATACGCAGTATTTT.

This clonotype came up a few times. Being one base from a much bigger clone, this may be a read error. This CDR3 is CASSPTGLHGQYF. The CDR3 DNA follows: TGTGCCAGCAGCCCGACAGGGTTGCACGGGCAGTACTTC. The chain links TRBV28 to TRBJ2-7; 7 nucleotides agree with TRBD1. The CDR3 is made up of 13 amino acids. From germline, CDR1 is MDHEN and CDR2 SYDVKM. After removal of 6 bases from V and 9 bases from J, the junction contained 11 bases not matched to a gene.

This clonotype was observed at least ten times. The J gene is TRBJ1-1, the V gene TRBV12-3 or TRBV12-4; maybe TRBD1 (5 bases). Trimming stripped 6 bases from V and 10 bases from J, with 12 bases between. The CDR3 has 11 amino acids. The CDR3 protein is CASSGGVGAFF. DNA for the CDR3: TGTGCCAGCAGCGGAGGGGTAGGAGCTTTCTTT.

V usage is TRBV7-9 and J usage is TRBJ1-2, with D perhaps TRBD1 (5 bases). Germline V CDR1 and CDR2: SEHNR, FQNEAQ (reference sequence). Trimming shortened V by 0 bases and J by 6 bases, and 11 bases separated the two germline ends. The length of the CDR3 is 14 residues. CDR3 sequence: CASSLARGGDGYTF. The CDR3, as DNA: TGTGCCAGCAGCTTAGCGAGGGGTGGTGATGGCTACACCTTC.

The V gene is TRBV7-8, the J gene TRBJ1-5, with D hard to call. The CDR3 has 15 amino acids. The V end lost 5 bases, the J end lost 1 base, and 12 bases lay between the germline ends. Germline CDR1 SGHVS, CDR2 FQNEAQ. CDR3 protein: CASSRSHKSNQPQHF. CDR3 coding DNA: TGTGCCAGCAGCCGAAGCCACAAAAGCAATCAGCCCCAGCATTTT. Based on the CDR3 plus reference TRBV7-8 and TRBJ1-5, the full variable domain is GAGVSQSPRYKVAKRGQDVALRCDPISGHVSLFWYQQALGQGPEFLTYFQNEAQLDKSGLPSDRFFAERPEGSVSTLKIQRTQQEDSAVYLCASSRSHKSNQPQHFGDGTRLSIL.

This clonotype has at least ten counts. The chain employs TRBV20-1 and TRBJ1-1, with unresolved D. V lost 3 bases to trimming and J lost 5 bases, with 13 bases between them. CDR3 length: 13 amino acids. Germline CDR1 reads DFQATT; CDR2 reads SNEGSKA (reference sequence). CDR3 region: CSARRQGGTEAFF. CDR3 DNA sequence: TGCAGTGCTAGGCGTCAAGGAGGGACTGAAGCTTTCTTT.

The J gene is TRBJ2-7, the V gene TRBV20-1, with 8 bases that match TRBD1. Germline V gene sequence: CDR1 DFQATT, CDR2 SNEGSKA (reference sequence). This CDR3 is 14 amino acids long. J lost 6 bases, V lost 4 bases, and 11 bases had no gene match. In nucleotides, the CDR3 is TGCAGTGCTAACCCATTGGACAGGGCCAGCGAGCAGTACTTC. Amino acids: CSANPLDRASEQYF.

This chain joins TRBV3-1 and TRBJ1-1; the D gene is possibly TRBD1 (6 bases). CDR1 and CDR2 from the germline V gene are LGHDT and YNNKEL (reference sequence). V shed 4 bases and J shed 3 bases, with 9 bases lying between them. The CDR3 sequence is 13 residues long. The CDR3 DNA reads as TGTGCCAGCAGCCTTGGACAGTACACTGAAGCTTTCTTT. Protein: CASSLGQYTEAFF.

This clonotype showed up many times. J is TRBJ2-2 and V is TRBV9; D is undetermined. From germline, CDR1 is SGDLS and CDR2 YYNGEE. CDR3 length: 16 amino acids. The germline V and J ends were trimmed by 0 bases and 0 bases, with 9 bases remaining between them. CDR3: CASSVVPGANTGELFF. The DNA of the CDR3 is TGTGCCAGCAGCGTAGTGCCGGGCGCGAACACCGGGGAGCTGTTTTTT.

This clonotype was counted ten times or more. The chain couples TRBV20-1 to TRBJ2-1, with D possibly matching TRBD2 (5 bases). Per the germline V gene, CDR1 is DFQATT and CDR2 is SNEGSKA (reference sequence). The V end lost 1 base, the J end lost 6 bases, and 10 bases lay between the germline ends. The CDR3 is made up of 13 amino acids. CDR3 amino acids: CSARGTAANEQFF. DNA for the CDR3: TGCAGTGCTAGAGGAACAGCGGCCAATGAGCAGTTCTTC.

This clonotype has at least ten counts. The chain employs TRBV6-6 and TRBJ2-2, with TRBD1 matching 9 bases. Germline values: CDR1 MNHNY, CDR2 SVGAGI (reference sequence). The CDR3 loop spans 14 amino acids. The junction had 5 bases not matched to a gene; V was cut back by 5 bases and J by 7 bases. For the CDR3, the DNA is TGTGCCAGCAGTACAGGGGGCGCGTACGGGGAGCTGTTTTTT. Its protein product is CASSTGGAYGELFF.

To note about this clonotype: Possible read error: a much larger clone is one base away. The chain carries TRBV14 and TRBJ2-1, with D tentatively TRBD2 (5 bases). Germline-derived CDR1 and CDR2 are SGHDN and FVKESK. This CDR3 spans 15 amino acids. The CDR3 DNA reads TGTGCCAGAAGCCTCGTTTCCGGGGCCTACAATGAGCAGTTCTTC. Its protein product is CARSLVSGAYNEQFF.

This clonotype was counted many times. The chain uses TRBV7-9 and TRBJ1-6, with D perhaps TRBD1 (6 bases). The CDR3 is 16 amino acids. Trimming shortened V by 7 bases and J by 7 bases, and 20 bases separated the two germline ends. CDR1 is SEHNR, CDR2 FQNEAQ, per germline (reference sequence). CDR3 protein: CASTSGSDSGNSPLHF. The CDR3, as DNA: TGTGCCAGCACCTCAGGATCGGACAGCGGAAATTCACCCCTCCACTTT.

The table lists this clonotype with many counts. The chain links TRBV19 to TRBJ1-5, with a possible D match to TRBD1 (5 bases). V lost 6 bases and J lost 7, with 10 bases in between. Germline lookup yields CDR1 LNHDA and CDR2 SQIVND (reference sequence). This CDR3 comprises 12 residues. In DNA form, the CDR3 reads TGTGCCAGTAGATCGGGGGAACAGCCCCAGCATTTT. Its translation: CASRSGEQPQHF. Variable domain in full (rest from reference TRBV19 and TRBJ1-5): DGGITQSPKYLFRKEGQNVTLSCEQNLNHDAMYWYRQDPGQGLRLIYYSQIVNDFQKGDIAEGYSVSREKKESFPLTVTSAQKNPTAFYLCASRSGEQPQHFGDGTRLSIL.

This clonotype was observed many times. The rearrangement joins TRBV27 to TRBJ1-1; a weak D match, TRBD1 (6 bases). Trimming took 5 bases from V and 7 from J, leaving 11 bases between them. Germline CDR1 is MNHEY and CDR2 is SMNVEV (reference sequence). The CDR3 is made up of 12 amino acids. CDR3 in amino acids: CASSATGFEAFF. CDR3 nucleotide sequence: TGTGCCAGCAGTGCTACAGGGTTTGAAGCTTTCTTT.

This clonotype was recorded many times. V gene TRBV7-8 combines with J gene TRBJ1-1; D remains unclear. Looked up from germline, CDR1 is SGHVS and CDR2 is FQNEAQ. The length of the CDR3 is 14 residues. V was trimmed by 5 bases and J by 4 bases, leaving 14 bases between them. The CDR3 loop reads CASSAAVRGTEAFF. Written as DNA, the CDR3 is TGTGCCAGCAGCGCCGCAGTCCGGGGCACTGAAGCTTTCTTT.

There are many counts of this clonotype. V and J are TRBV6-5 and TRBJ2-6; unclear D gene. Germline V gives CDR1 MNHEY, CDR2 SVGAGI. This CDR3 has 14 amino acids. Trimming removed 6 bases at V and 3 bases at J, with 9 bases between. The CDR3 loop is CASRQGFGANVLTF. The CDR3 region has the DNA TGTGCCAGCAGGCAAGGGTTTGGGGCCAACGTCCTGACTTTC.

This clonotype was observed a handful of times. The chain uses TRBV6-6 and TRBJ1-3; D is undetermined. There are 14 residues in the CDR3. Trimming pared 5 bases from V and 3 bases from J, leaving 11 bases between. Germline assignment: CDR1 MNHNY and CDR2 SVGAGI (reference sequence). CDR3 residues: CASSPPGLGNTIYF. In DNA, the CDR3 is TGTGCCAGCAGTCCTCCCGGCCTTGGAAACACCATATATTTT.

The chain is built from TRBV7-2 and TRBJ2-7; 10 nucleotides match TRBD1. The CDR3 covers 14 residues. Germline loops: CDR1 SGHTA, CDR2 FQGNSA. V was pared by 5 bases and J by 6 bases, with 7 bases of the junction left unmatched. CDR3 sequence reads: CASSPRQGAGEQYF. The CDR3 nucleotides are TGTGCCAGCAGCCCCCGACAGGGGGCGGGCGAGCAGTACTTC.

This rearrangement joins TRBV20-1 to TRBJ2-5, with D possibly being TRBD1 (5 bases). Germline V gives CDR1 DFQATT, CDR2 SNEGSKA (reference sequence). V gave up 0 bases and J gave up 2 bases, with 16 bases separating them. The CDR3 is made up of 16 amino acids. The CDR3 DNA reads TGCAGTGCTAGAGACCCCAGGGTTGGGGATCAAGAGACCCAGTACTTC. It is translated as CSARDPRVGDQETQYF.

As to this clonotype: A much more abundant neighbour one base away suggests this may be a read error. The CDR3 ends on some other residue instead of the conserved phenylalanine or tryptophan, so this is likely a read error. The V and J genes are TRBV28 and TRBJ1-2; D remains ambiguous. V lost 3 bases to trimming and J lost 0 bases, with 5 bases between them. This CDR3 spans 13 amino acids. Germline assignment: CDR1 MDHEN and CDR2 SYDVKM. The chain's CDR3 is CASSLGTNYGYTY. The DNA of the CDR3 is TGTGCCAGCAGTTTGGGCACTAACTATGGCTACACCTAC.